This T cell receptor beta chain was captured by sequencing in a study of shared clonotypes between healthy human individuals. Study results and caveats: Between a few donors, naive CD4 clonotypes were shared at a level of approximately 5%.

On this clone: Antigen unknown. Other nucleotide sequences in the sample specify the same CDR3.

Naive CD8 cells lacked CD45RO, underwent positive selection for CCR7 and left out terminally differentiated effector memory CD45RA+ cells. Study donors comprised healthy, HIV-negative adults devoid of recent acute infection or vaccination. Repertoires were generated with immunoSEQ multiplex PCR, while TCRdb's copy carries only in-frame clones and drops some. The sample contains hundreds of thousands of clones, about 92% of which appear only once. Germline V gene data show CDR1 as MNHEY and CDR2 as SMNVEV (reference sequence). The CDR3 is made up of 14 amino acids. Trimming removed 5 bases at V and 1 base at J, with 9 bases between.

The sequence came from a man younger than 45 in good health. The chain uses TRBV27 and TRBJ2-1; D is uncertain. Material: naive CD8+ T cells sorted from blood. CDR3 sequence reads: CASSPLSSYNEQFF. Here the CDR3 DNA reads TGTGCCAGCAGTCCGTTAAGTTCCTACAATGAGCAGTTCTTC.